These 24 T cell receptor beta chains came from one sample sequenced in a study of response to subunit inactivated influenza vaccine. Each CDR3 protein is one row after TCRdb ran MiXCR on the RT-PCR reads. This sample has 150,000 to 200,000 distinct CDR3 sequences, with approximately 12% found just once. This same sample was also part of a study on T cells expressing NK-cell markers. This second study notes: UMIs accompanied the 5'RACE template switching by which TCR beta cDNA was made.

This specimen consisted of CD8+ T cells sorted from PBMCs, obtained 12 days after vaccination. The receptors shown here come from a man aged 45 to 65 who received an inactivated influenza vaccine.

This clonotype has a handful of counts. This chain connects TRBV7-9 to TRBJ2-5; 10 bases line up with TRBD2. With 6 bases clipped from V and 2 bases from J, the junction kept 6 bases outside the gene matches. This CDR3 is 15 amino acids long. CDR1 and CDR2 (germline): SEHNR, FQNEAQ (reference sequence). CDR3 sequence (DNA): TGTGCCAGCAGTTACTTAGCGGGGGGACAAGAGACCCAGTACTTC. Residues: CASSYLAGGQETQYF.

This clonotype was seen more than once but under ten times. This chain uses TRBV9 with TRBJ2-3; D call uncertain. Looked up from germline, CDR1 is SGDLS and CDR2 is YYNGEE. V was shortened by 0 bases and J by 2 bases, with 7 bases between the two germline ends. CDR3 length equals 14 residues. The CDR3 DNA sequence: TGTGCCAGCAGCGTAGAGCCCTTCACAGATACGCAGTATTTT. It specifies CASSVEPFTDTQYF.

Ten or more counts support this clonotype. The rearrangement uses TRBV5-6 and TRBJ2-7; the D is unclear. The length of the CDR3 is 14 residues. CDR1 is SGHDT and CDR2 is YYEEEE in the germline V gene. Trimming removed 0 bases from V and 0 bases from J, with 7 bases in between. DNA of the CDR3: TGTGCCAGCAGCTTGGGTTCGAGCTCCTACGAGCAGTACTTC. Translated: CASSLGSSSYEQYF. Full variable domain (outside the CDR3, taken from reference TRBV5-6 and TRBJ2-7): DAGVTQSPTHLIKTRGQQVTLRCSPKSGHDTVSWYQQALGQGPQFIFQYYEEEERQRGNFPDRFSGHQFPNYSSELNVNALLLGDSALYLCASSLGSSSYEQYFGPGTRLTVT.

This clonotype came up a few times. V usage is TRBV12-3 or TRBV12-4 and J usage is TRBJ1-1; 8 positions match TRBD1. V gave up 3 bases and J gave up 8 bases; unmatched junction bases: 5. The CDR3 extends over 13 amino acids. This CDR3 is CASSFGQGGEAFF. CDR3 sequence (DNA): TGTGCCAGCAGTTTCGGACAGGGCGGAGAAGCTTTCTTT.

V and J are TRBV7-8 and TRBJ2-3, with unresolved D. CDR3 length: 15 amino acids. Between the trimmed V and J ends, which lost 0 bases and 0 bases, there was a span of 7 bases. Germline CDR1 and CDR2: SGHVS and FQNEAQ. The CDR3 reads CASSLAPSSTDTQYF. In DNA form, the CDR3 reads TGTGCCAGCAGCTTAGCGCCGTCTAGCACAGATACGCAGTATTTT.

Here the CDR3 DNA reads TGTGCCAGCCTGTTGGATTATAGCAATCAGCCCCAGCATTTT. As protein: CASLLDYSNQPQHF. The chain is built from TRBV28 and TRBJ1-5, with D unclear. The CDR3 spans 14 residues. Looked up from germline, CDR1 is MDHEN and CDR2 is SYDVKM. The germline V and J ends were trimmed by 8 bases and 0 bases, with 11 bases remaining between them.

This chain links TRBV6-1 with TRBJ2-5; 7 nucleotides agree with TRBD1. CDR1 and CDR2 (germline): MNHNS, SASEGT. V shed 2 bases, J shed 3 bases, and the junction held 3 bases outside the gene matches. The CDR3 totals 14 residues. The CDR3 bases are TGTGCCAGCAGTGAATCCGGGACAGAAGAGACCCAGTACTTC. Encoded protein: CASSESGTEETQYF.

This clonotype was seen many times. The chain employs TRBV20-1 and TRBJ1-1, with a weak D call TRBD1 (5 bases). The ends were cut back, 3 bases at V and 5 bases at J, with 10 bases in the middle. The CDR3 has 12 amino acids. Looked up from germline, CDR1 is DFQATT and CDR2 is SNEGSKA (reference sequence). CDR3 region: CSARAGMTEAFF. For the CDR3, the DNA is TGCAGTGCTAGGGCAGGGATGACTGAAGCTTTCTTT.

This clonotype came up many times. The chain has TRBV7-2 and TRBJ2-7, with unresolved D. V was shortened by 1 base and J by 6 bases, with 13 bases between the two germline ends. Germline assignment: CDR1 SGHTA and CDR2 FQGNSA. The CDR3 spans 14 residues. CDR3 sequence reads: CASSLGSGAVEQYF. As DNA, the CDR3 is TGTGCCAGCAGCTTAGGTTCTGGAGCCGTCGAGCAGTACTTC.

V is TRBV5-1 and J is TRBJ1-1; D is perhaps TRBD1 (6 bases). The germline CDR1 and CDR2 sequences are SGHRS and YFSETQ. Between the trimmed V and J ends, which lost 8 bases and 1 base, there was a span of 15 bases. The CDR3 extends over 14 amino acids. CDR3 in DNA: TGCGCCAGTGAACAGGGTGATCGGAACACTGAAGCTTTCTTT. It codes for CASEQGDRNTEAFF.

J is TRBJ2-1 and V is TRBV12-3 or TRBV12-4; D might be TRBD2 (6 bases). The CDR3 spans 15 residues. Trimming pared 7 bases from V and 4 bases from J, leaving 17 bases between. The DNA of the CDR3 is TGTGCCAGCAACCTGTTGCCTAGCGTTTACAATGAGCAGTTCTTC. This translates into CASNLLPSVYNEQFF.

In its sample, this clonotype was seen a few times. This chain connects TRBV12-3 or TRBV12-4 to TRBJ2-7, with 8 bases that match TRBD1. J gave up 2 bases and V 4 bases, and 13 bases lay outside the gene matches. The CDR3 is 17 amino acids. The DNA for the CDR3 is TGTGCCAGCAGTTCATCTACGGGACAGGTTTCCCCCTACGAGCAGTACTTC. It translates to CASSSSTGQVSPYEQYF.

V and J are TRBV7-2 and TRBJ1-5; D is unclear. The V gene lost 5 bases and the J gene lost 0 bases, with 8 bases spanning the gap. The CDR3 length is 14 residues. Germline CDR1 is SGHTA and CDR2 is FQGNSA. The DNA of the CDR3 is TGTGCCAGCAGCCTCGAAACTAGCAATCAGCCCCAGCATTTT. Protein product: CASSLETSNQPQHF.

This clonotype was counted between two and nine times. The chain carries TRBV7-8 and TRBJ1-1, with 7 bases that match TRBD1. CDR3 size: 15 residues. Germline CDR1 reads SGHVS; CDR2 reads FQNEAQ. The V and J ends lost 1 base and 7 bases, in that order; junction bases with no gene match: 9. DNA for the CDR3: TGTGCCAGCAGCTTAGAACAGGGGTTAAGCCGTGAAGCTTTCTTT. Amino acids: CASSLEQGLSREAFF. Full variable domain (remainder filled in from reference TRBV7-8 and TRBJ1-1): GAGVSQSPRYKVAKRGQDVALRCDPISGHVSLFWYQQALGQGPEFLTYFQNEAQLDKSGLPSDRFFAERPEGSVSTLKIQRTQQEDSAVYLCASSLEQGLSREAFFGQGTRLTVV.

This clonotype was found many times. The rearrangement links TRBV15 to TRBJ2-7; possible D gene TRBD1, 6 bases. Germline lookup yields CDR1 LNHNV and CDR2 YYDKDF (reference sequence). Trimming cost V 2 bases and J 3 bases, with 14 bases left between them. CDR3 length: 15 amino acids. The CDR3 region is CATSRPTGDIYEQYF. The CDR3 region has the DNA TGTGCCACCAGCAGACCGACTGGGGACATCTACGAGCAGTACTTC. Full variable domain (rest looked up from reference TRBV15 and TRBJ2-7): DAMVIQNPRYQVTQFGKPVTLSCSQTLNHNVMYWYQQKSSQAPKLLFHYYDKDFNNEADTPDNFQSRRPNTSFCFLDIRSPGLGDTAMYLCATSRPTGDIYEQYFGPGTRLTVT.

The rearrangement joins TRBV9 to TRBJ2-3; D not resolved. This CDR3 is built from 14 residues. Per germline, CDR1 SGDLS and CDR2 YYNGEE. Deletions cut 2 bases from V and 0 bases from J, with 7 bases between. CDR3 sequence: CASSVASSTDTQYF. Here the CDR3 DNA reads TGTGCCAGCAGCGTTGCCTCTAGCACAGATACGCAGTATTTT. Full variable domain (missing parts from reference TRBV9 and TRBJ2-3): DSGVTQTPKHLITATGQRVTLRCSPRSGDLSVYWYQQSLDQGLQFLIQYYNGEERAKGNILERFSAQQFPDLHSELNLSSLELGDSALYFCASSVASSTDTQYFGPGTRLTVL.

This clonotype was seen only a few times. This chain uses TRBV2 with TRBJ1-2, with D tentatively TRBD1 (5 bases). Germline CDR1 reads SNHLY; CDR2 reads FYNNEI. V lost 6 bases and J lost 0, with 11 bases in between. The CDR3 spans 14 residues. Here the CDR3 reads CASRPGTTNYGYTF. The CDR3 coding sequence is TGTGCCAGCAGACCGGGGACTACTAACTATGGCTACACCTTC.

The chain employs TRBV6-2 or TRBV6-3 and TRBJ1-2, with 9 bases aligning to TRBD1. The CDR3 contains 14 residues. Per germline, CDR1 MNHEY and CDR2 SVGEGT. J was trimmed by 6 bases and V by 4 bases; bases with no gene match: 6. The CDR3 coding sequence is TGTGCCAGCAGTTCCCGGACAGGGGTAGATGGCTACACCTTC. Translated, it gives CASSSRTGVDGYTF.

The chain uses TRBV7-9 and TRBJ2-7; D not resolved. The germline V gene has CDR1 SEHNR and CDR2 FQNEAQ (reference sequence). The CDR3 sequence is 15 residues long. The ends were cut back, 2 bases at V and 6 bases at J, with 17 bases in the middle. The CDR3 loop is CASSLTSTSPIEQYF. CDR3 sequence (DNA): TGTGCCAGCAGCTTAACCTCAACATCCCCCATCGAGCAGTACTTC.

The CDR3 DNA is TGTGCCAGCAGTCCATGGGACAGAGATGCACGGCCTAGGTCGGAGACCCAGTACTTC. It codes for CASSPWDRDARPRSETQYF. The V gene is TRBV6-2 or TRBV6-3, the J gene TRBJ2-5; 7 bases match TRBD1. The V gene end was trimmed by 5 bases and the J gene end by 5 bases; junction bases not matched to a gene: 23. The CDR3 consists of 19 residues. Germline lookup yields CDR1 MNHEY and CDR2 SVGEGT.

The chain employs TRBV6-6 and TRBJ2-7; TRBD2 matches 7 bases. Germline V gene sequence: CDR1 MNHNY, CDR2 SVGAGI (reference sequence). V gave up 2 bases and J gave up 5 bases; unmatched junction bases: 3. This CDR3 has 13 amino acids. The CDR3 DNA reads TGTGCCAGCAGTTACACTAGCGAAAACGAGCAGTACTTC. This sequence encodes CASSYTSENEQYF.

This clonotype was recorded a few times. The chain joins TRBV30 to TRBJ1-1; no firm D call. This CDR3 is 14 amino acids long. V was trimmed by 8 bases and J by 1 base, leaving 17 bases between them. CDR1 is GTSNPN and CDR2 is SVGIG in the germline V gene (reference sequence). The CDR3 DNA is TGTGCCCGCACACCACCGACTGAGAACACTGAAGCTTTCTTT. Amino acid sequence: CARTPPTENTEAFF.

This clonotype was detected many times. The chain combines TRBV29-1 with TRBJ2-2, with D possibly TRBD2 on 5 matching bases. CDR3 length equals 11 residues. Looked up from germline, CDR1 is SQVTM and CDR2 is ANQGSEA. Trimming cost V 6 bases and J 4 bases, with 6 bases left between them. The CDR3 here is CSVLATGELFF. The CDR3 DNA is TGCAGCGTCCTAGCCACCGGGGAGCTGTTTTTT.

The chain uses TRBV4-1 and TRBJ2-3, with D possibly TRBD2 on 7 matching bases. This CDR3 comprises 14 residues. In germline, CDR1 is MGHRA, CDR2 YSYEKL. V lost 1 base, J lost 5 bases, and 10 bases lay in between. DNA of the CDR3: TGCGCCAGCAGCCAAGTGGGGGGGCGAGATACGCAGTATTTT. This encodes CASSQVGGRDTQYF.